Shown below are 9 T cell receptor beta chains from a single sample sequenced in a study of T cell clonality in common variable immunodeficiency. Study-wide results and caveats: Common variable immunodeficiency TCR beta sequences reportedly had fewer deletions and N-nucleotide insertions.

Antigens for these TCRs are unknown. TCRdb's table, derived via immunoSEQ multiplex PCR, lists solely in-frame clones and lacks some. The sample yields approximately 30,000 clones, without any singletons. Input material: peripheral blood mononuclear cells. The receptors derive from a human donor with common variable immunodeficiency.

In its sample, this clone was seen a few times. The read falls 3 residues short of the CDR3 end, and the missing part is taken from the germline J gene. The chain is built from TRBV18 and TRBJ2-7; 8 bases fit TRBD1. From germline, CDR1 is KGHSH and CDR2 LQKENI. The CDR3 spans 17 residues. V shed 3 bases and J 0 bases; nucleotides not matched to a gene: 10. The covered CDR3 bases are TGTGCCAGCTCACCTTACCTAGGGGACAGGAGCTCCTACGAG. This encodes CASSPYLGDRSSYE. From start to end, the CDR3 is CASSPYLGDRSSYEQYF.

This clone was observed a handful of times. The CDR3 DNA, read in part, is TGTGCCAGCAGCGTGGGACTAGCGGGAGGGATAGGGACC. This codes for CASSVGLAGGIGT. The full CDR3 protein reads CASSVGLAGGIGTQYF. The chain links TRBV7-6 to TRBJ2-5; TRBD2 aligns across 16 bases. Read data end 3 residues before the CDR3 end; the end is taken from the germline J gene. Germline V lookup: CDR1 SGHVS, CDR2 FNYEAQ. This CDR3 is 16 amino acids long. V was pared by 5 bases and J by 7 bases, with 7 bases of the junction left unmatched. Using reference TRBV7-6 and TRBJ2-5 for the parts outside the CDR3, the full variable domain is GAGVSQSPRYKVTKRGQDVALRCDPISGHVSLYWYRQALGQGPEFLTYFNYEAQQDKSGLPNDRFSAERPEGSISTLTIQRTEQRDSAMYRCASSVGLAGGIGTQYFGPGTRLLVL.

About this clone: The read stops 3 residues short of the end of the CDR3; the missing end is completed from the germline J gene. This rearrangement joins TRBV18 to TRBJ1-3, with TRBD1 matching 9 bases. Germline trimming cut 3 bases from V and 1 base from J; bases unmatched to any gene: 16. Germline V CDR1 and CDR2: KGHSH, LQKENI. This CDR3 region has 20 residues. CDR3 sequence: CASSPTPMNRDRVSGNTIYF. The CDR3 bases that were read are TGTGCCAGCTCACCCACCCCGATGAACCGGGACAGGGTTTCTGGAAACACC.

This clone appeared many times. The read is 3 residues too short to cover the CDR3 end, so that end is filled in from the germline J gene. The chain is built from TRBV2 and TRBJ2-1; D remains ambiguous. This CDR3 is built from 12 residues. V lost 7 bases to trimming and J lost 4 bases, with 8 bases between them. Germline-derived CDR1 and CDR2 are SNHLY and FYNNEI. CDR3 sequence: CASKGSYNEQFF. The DNA read from the CDR3 is TGTGCCAGCAAAGGGTCGTACAATGAG.

This clone was observed at least ten times. The part of the CDR3 DNA that was read is TGTGCCAGCAGCTTAGTTATCTCCGCCTACGAG. Protein sequence: CASSLVISAYE. The CDR3 as a whole reads CASSLVISAYEQYF. The chain links TRBV7-2 to TRBJ2-7; D gene uncertain. The read stops 3 residues short of the end of the CDR3; the missing end is completed from the germline J gene. The CDR3 runs 14 residues. The germline V and J ends were trimmed by 1 base and 2 bases, with 9 bases remaining between them. Germline V gene data show CDR1 as SGHTA and CDR2 as FQGNSA.

By sample fraction, this clone is medium-sized. CDR3 sequence reads: CASSRRVSGANVLTF. The CDR3 DNA, read in part, is TGTGCCAGCAGCCGCAGGGTTTCTGGGGCCAACGTC. V gene TRBV5-6 combines with J gene TRBJ2-6, with D perhaps TRBD1 (5 bases). The read gets to within 3 residues of the CDR3 end, and the germline J gene fills in the rest. The CDR3 spans 15 residues. Germline CDR1 SGHDT, CDR2 YYEEEE. V was pared by 4 bases and J by 1 base, with 9 bases between.

This clone was counted between two and nine times. The sequenced fragment ends 3 residues before the CDR3 boundary, so the rest is inferred from the germline J gene. The genes are TRBV6-1 and TRBJ2-7; D gene uncertain. CDR1 MNHNS and CDR2 SASEGT come from the germline V gene. The CDR3 covers 14 residues. Trimming shortened V by 2 bases and J by 4 bases, and 12 bases separated the two germline ends. CDR3 DNA, as far as it was read: TGTGCCAGCAGTGAAATGGCCACCCAATACGAG. Its translation is CASSEMATQYE. The whole CDR3 is CASSEMATQYEQYF.

As concerns this clone: The CDR3 end falls 3 residues outside the read, so it is completed with the germline J gene. This chain joins TRBV7-6 and TRBJ1-5; D unresolved. Trimming stripped 1 base from V and 8 bases from J, with 15 bases between. From germline, CDR1 is SGHVS and CDR2 FNYEAQ. The CDR3 consists of 15 residues. Partial CDR3 DNA: TGTGCCAGCAGCTTAGGAGGCGGAACGGCCGAGCCC. Translated, it gives CASSLGGGTAEP. The entire CDR3 reads CASSLGGGTAEPQHF.

To note about this clone: Read sequence stops 3 residues before the CDR3 end, and the germline J gene provides the missing end. The chain has TRBV30 and TRBJ1-1, with 8 bases that match TRBD1. Germline CDR1 is GTSNPN and CDR2 is SVGIG (reference sequence). The CDR3 loop spans 15 amino acids. Trimming cost V 7 bases and J 4 bases; bases outside gene matches: 14. CDR3 DNA (partial): TGTGCCTTCAGGACCCGGACAGGGTATTTCACTGAA. This gives the protein CAFRTRTGYFTE. The complete CDR3 sequence is CAFRTRTGYFTEAFF.